This T cell receptor beta chain stems from a study of T-cell reconstitution after alpha-beta-depleted transplantation in children. Study-wide results and limits: Surviving recipient T cells and thymic progenitors underlay high day-60 TCRbeta diversity in some patients. Two months or so post-transplant, alpha-beta T cells reportedly derived from several hundred expanded graft clones. Newly generated T cells supplied most T-cell counts and diversity one year post-transplant.

The sample holds a few counts of this clonotype. The antigen is unknown. Unique molecular identifiers were used to barcode this TCRbeta library. A single record per CDR3 protein comes from TCRdb applying MiXCR to the PCR reads. The sample carries 250,000 to 400,000 distinct CDR3 sequences, more than 20% recorded once. J gave up 6 bases and V 2 bases, and 5 bases lay outside the gene matches. Looked up from germline, CDR1 is SGHRS and CDR2 is YFSETQ. This CDR3 has 14 amino acids. The chain combines TRBV5-1 with TRBJ2-7, with 10 bases that match TRBD2. The sequencing here drew on PBMCs, mostly from graft donor cells, taken 180 days after TCRalphabeta/CD19-depleted stem cell transplant. The source of this sequence is a male patient younger than 18 who had a stem cell transplant for acute lymphoblastic leukemia, so the T cells may come from the graft donor. The CDR3 bases are TGCGCCAGCAGCTTAGCGGGAGGGGAGGGCGAGCAGTACTTC. Translated, it gives CASSLAGGEGEQYF.